The following is a T cell receptor beta chain sequence with its context. Researchers partitioned CD4+ cells into CD45RA+ naive and CD45RA-negative memory subsets. This sample is drawn from a study of shared clonotypes between healthy human individuals. Germline V gene lookup returns CDR1 ENHRY and CDR2 SYGVKD. This CDR3 contains 14 residues. Trimming stripped 0 bases from V and 4 bases from J, with 10 bases between. Method: immunoSEQ multiplex PCR; TCRdb's copy keeps in-frame clones and lacks some. The data show 2 million to 2.5 million clones, around 90% seen once. The chain employs TRBV10-3 and TRBJ2-7; D is uncertain. Material for sequencing was naive CD4+ T cells from PBMCs. As for subset: CD45RA+ positively selected. The receptor was isolated from a man younger than 35 in good health. Some clones in this sample may be carry-over from other donors' samples. The CDR3, as DNA: TGTGCCATCAGTGAGTCGTTCAAGGTTTACGAGCAGTACTTC. This sequence encodes CAISESFKVYEQYF.